The 30 T cell receptor beta chains in this list originate from one sample, sequenced in a study of T-cell memory formation after mild COVID-19. TCRdb called the 5' RACE reads again in MiXCR, with one record for every CDR3 protein. The sample records just over 350,000 distinct CDR3 sequences, around 15% being singletons. The sequencing input was PBMCs or a T cell subset sorted from them (not recorded which). Receptors were obtained from a man between 18 and 29 years old who had mild COVID-19 (a few samples of this study predate the infection). Cell type and time point are not known.

The chain joins TRBV7-3 to TRBJ2-3; TRBD2 is a possible D gene (6 bases). The germline CDR1 and CDR2 sequences are SGHTA and FQGTGA. V dropped 4 bases and J dropped 4 bases, with 18 bases sitting between them. There are 16 residues in the CDR3. For the CDR3, the DNA is TGTGCCAGCAGCTCCCCGGAGGGTAGCGCTTCAGATACGCAGTATTTT. This translates into CASSSPEGSASDTQYF.

This clonotype was detected only a few times. This chain uses TRBV6-5 with TRBJ1-4; the D gene is possibly TRBD1 (5 bases). CDR1 and CDR2 (germline): MNHEY, SVGAGI. This CDR3 region has 14 residues. V was pared by 5 bases and J by 10 bases, with 17 bases between. The CDR3 here is CASSADRGRVKLFF. The CDR3, as DNA: TGTGCCAGCAGTGCAGACCGGGGCCGTGTAAAACTGTTTTTT.

The chain has TRBV7-2 and TRBJ2-1; TRBD2 is a possible D gene (5 bases). Germline CDR1 reads SGHTA; CDR2 reads FQGNSA. The V gene lost 1 base and the J gene lost 3 bases, with 13 bases spanning the gap. The CDR3 spans 16 residues. The CDR3 nucleotides are TGTGCCAGCAGCTTAGTGCTGGGCGGGCTCTACAATGAGCAGTTCTTC. It specifies CASSLVLGGLYNEQFF. Filled out from reference TRBV7-2 and TRBJ2-1, the complete variable domain reads GAGVSQSPSNKVTEKGKDVELRCDPISGHTALYWYRQSLGQGLEFLIYFQGNSAPDKSGLPSDRFSAERTGGSVSTLTIQRTQQEDSAVYLCASSLVLGGLYNEQFFGPGTRLTVL.

This clonotype was found a few times. This sequence joins TRBV27 and TRBJ2-7; 12 nucleotides align to TRBD1. Trimming cost V 5 bases and J 6 bases; bases outside gene matches: 5. Per germline, CDR1 MNHEY and CDR2 SMNVEV (reference sequence). This CDR3 has 14 amino acids. The CDR3 region is CASSPGTGGFEQYV. DNA for the CDR3: TGTGCCAGCAGTCCCGGGACAGGGGGCTTCGAGCAGTACGTC.

The J gene is TRBJ1-1, the V gene TRBV29-1, with 7 positions matching TRBD1. The CDR3 is 13 residues long. CDR1 and CDR2 (germline): SQVTM, ANQGSEA. V trimming: 1 base; J trimming: 7 bases; junction bases outside the gene matches: 6. The CDR3 region is CSVEGRQGIEAFF. The CDR3 DNA is TGCAGCGTTGAAGGGAGACAGGGAATTGAAGCTTTCTTT.

This clonotype was seen only a few times. The V call is TRBV20-1, the J call TRBJ2-2; D perhaps matches TRBD2 (5 bases). This CDR3 has 18 residues. V lost 4 bases and J 1 base, leaving 22 bases between the germline ends. Per the germline V gene, CDR1 is DFQATT and CDR2 is SNEGSKA (reference sequence). The CDR3 spells CSATLGSTSRRNTGELFF. DNA of the CDR3: TGCAGTGCTACCCTGGGGAGCACCAGCCGGCGGAACACCGGGGAGCTGTTTTTT.

The chain links TRBV12-2 to TRBJ1-3; TRBD1, as called in the table, went unchecked against the DNA. TRBV12-2 is reported as a pseudogene. The CDR3 runs to 18 residues. CDR3 loop: CASRLAGNRGYSGNTIYF. The CDR3, as DNA: TGTGCAAGTCGCTTAGCGGGGAACAGGGGGTACTCTGGAAACACCATATATTTT.

This clonotype was observed many times. The chain uses TRBV2 and TRBJ1-6, with unresolved D. V was pared by 1 base and J by 6 bases, with 4 bases between. Germline V gene sequence: CDR1 SNHLY, CDR2 FYNNEI. CDR3 length: 13 residues. For the CDR3, the DNA is TGTGCCAGCAGTGAAGTGTCTAATTCACCCCTCCACTTT. Its protein product is CASSEVSNSPLHF. Looking up the rest from reference TRBV2 and TRBJ1-6 gives the full variable domain: EPEVTQTPSHQVTQMGQEVILRCVPISNHLYFYWYRQILGQKVEFLVSFYNNEISEKSEIFDDQFSVERPDGSNFTLKIRSTKLEDSAMYFCASSEVSNSPLHFGNGTRLTVT.

The V call is TRBV4-3, the J call TRBJ2-3; D ambiguous. CDR1 LGHNA and CDR2 YSLEER come from the germline V gene. There are 13 residues in the CDR3. With 2 bases removed from V and 5 bases from J, the gap between germline ends came to 8 bases. The CDR3 DNA sequence: TGCGCCAGCAGCCAAAACGTCGGAGATACGCAGTATTTT. Residues: CASSQNVGDTQYF.

The sample holds many counts of this clonotype. The chain has TRBV18 and TRBJ2-1; D might be TRBD1 (6 bases). The CDR3 sequence is 15 residues long. The V gene lost 4 bases and the J gene lost 10 bases, with 20 bases spanning the gap. The germline V gene has CDR1 KGHSH and CDR2 LQKENI. This CDR3 is CASSREIQGLEEQFF. Written as DNA, the CDR3 is TGTGCCAGCTCACGAGAAATCCAGGGGCTAGAAGAGCAGTTCTTC.

The CDR3 loop reads CASSFNGDTDTQYF. Written as DNA, the CDR3 is TGTGCCAGCAGCTTTAATGGGGACACAGATACGCAGTATTTT. The V gene is TRBV11-3, the J gene TRBJ2-3; D is ambiguous. Per the germline V gene, CDR1 is SGHNT and CDR2 is YENEEA. CDR3 length: 14 amino acids. V gave up 3 bases and J gave up 2 bases, with 9 bases separating them.

This clonotype was detected many times. V gene TRBV6-4 combines with J gene TRBJ2-1, with D perhaps TRBD1 (5 bases). V was clipped by 0 bases and J by 4 bases, with 13 bases between them. CDR3 length: 16 residues. The germline gives CDR1 MRHNA, CDR2 SNTAGT. For the CDR3, the DNA is TGTGCCAGCAGTGACTCCTTTCAGGGAAGGTACAATGAGCAGTTCTTC. Its protein is CASSDSFQGRYNEQFF.

The chain employs TRBV5-1 and TRBJ1-2; unclear D gene. Trimming pared 2 bases from V and 8 bases from J, leaving 13 bases between. The V gene's germline CDR1 is SGHRS and CDR2 YFSETQ. CDR3 length: 13 amino acids. CDR3 region: CASSFESRGGYTF. In DNA form, the CDR3 reads TGCGCCAGCAGCTTCGAGAGCCGGGGAGGCTACACCTTC.

This clonotype was counted only a few times. This CDR3 reads CASSLSTGGANTGELFF. The CDR3 region has the DNA TGTGCCAGCTCACTTAGTACAGGGGGCGCGAACACCGGGGAGCTGTTTTTT. The chain has TRBV18 and TRBJ2-2; 9 bases fit TRBD1. The length of the CDR3 is 17 residues. CDR1 is KGHSH, CDR2 LQKENI, per germline. V shed 4 bases, J shed 0 bases, and the junction held 6 bases outside the gene matches.

This clonotype appeared a few times. The V call is TRBV20-1, the J call TRBJ2-7; the D gene could be TRBD1 or TRBD2 (6 bases each). V lost 3 bases and J lost 6, with 15 bases in between. The CDR3 covers 13 residues. Germline lookup yields CDR1 DFQATT and CDR2 SNEGSKA (reference sequence). CDR3: CSASWGARSEQYF. The CDR3, as DNA: TGCAGTGCTAGTTGGGGGGCACGGAGCGAGCAGTACTTC.

The chain links TRBV6-6 to TRBJ2-4; possibly TRBD1 or TRBD2 for D (5 bases each). There are 18 residues in the CDR3. V shed 2 bases and J shed 0 bases, with 17 bases lying between them. Per germline, CDR1 MNHNY and CDR2 SVGAGI (reference sequence). DNA for the CDR3: TGTGCCAGCAGTTACGAGGGGTCAGGTACCCTAGCCAAAAACATTCAGTACTTC. Protein: CASSYEGSGTLAKNIQYF.

This clonotype was detected many times. The V gene is TRBV6-1, the J gene TRBJ2-7; 7 nucleotides match TRBD1. The CDR3 has 14 residues. In germline, CDR1 is MNHNS, CDR2 SASEGT. Germline trimming cut 4 bases from V and 5 bases from J; bases unmatched to any gene: 8. The CDR3 here is CASSASGTDHEQYV. DNA for the CDR3: TGTGCCAGCAGTGCCTCCGGGACAGACCACGAGCAGTACGTC.

This clonotype came up many times. V usage is TRBV4-2 and J usage is TRBJ2-2, with D possibly being TRBD2 (5 bases). Germline V lookup: CDR1 LGHNA, CDR2 YNFKEQ. The CDR3 is 17 amino acids. V dropped 0 bases and J dropped 1 base, with 12 bases sitting between them. The CDR3 spells CASSQEVLGGNTGELFF. The CDR3 nucleotides read TGTGCCAGCAGCCAAGAAGTTTTAGGAGGGAACACCGGGGAGCTGTTTTTT.

The chain couples TRBV18 to TRBJ2-1; 13 bases line up with TRBD2. The germline CDR1 and CDR2 sequences are KGHSH and LQKENI. The CDR3 is made up of 17 amino acids. Trimming removed 8 bases from V and 0 bases from J; junction bases left unmatched: 7. Written as DNA, the CDR3 is TGTGCCAGCCATGGGACTAGCGGGGCCCGCTCCTACAATGAGCAGTTCTTC. Protein: CASHGTSGARSYNEQFF.

The table lists this clonotype with a few counts. This chain uses TRBV6-2 or TRBV6-3 with TRBJ2-7; 10 nucleotides line up with TRBD2. The CDR3 is 12 amino acids. Trimming cost V 6 bases and J 5 bases; bases outside gene matches: 1. Per germline, CDR1 MNHEY and CDR2 SVGEGT. The CDR3 region is CASSLAGDEQYV. CDR3 nucleotide sequence: TGTGCCAGCAGCCTAGCGGGGGACGAGCAGTACGTC.

The gene calls are TRBV12-3 or TRBV12-4 and TRBJ1-5; D is uncertain. The CDR3 covers 14 residues. The germline V and J ends were trimmed by 4 bases and 9 bases, with 16 bases remaining between them. The CDR3 DNA reads TGTGCCAGCAGTTCGGCGAGTGAATATCGGCCCCAGCATTTT. Translating it yields CASSSASEYRPQHF.

The chain has TRBV5-1 and TRBJ1-1; 9 bases match TRBD1. Germline V CDR1 and CDR2: SGHRS, YFSETQ. V shed 5 bases, J shed 4 bases, and the junction held 9 bases outside the gene matches. The CDR3 spans 15 residues. In DNA, the CDR3 is TGCGCCAGCAGGGAGCTCTCGGGACAGGGCACTGAAGCTTTCTTT. Its protein product is CASRELSGQGTEAFF.

The gene calls are TRBV7-3 and TRBJ1-2, with 10 bases fitting TRBD1. In germline, CDR1 is SGHTA, CDR2 FQGTGA. The J segment lost 6 bases and the V segment lost 5 bases, leaving 9 bases of the junction unmatched. The CDR3 is made up of 15 amino acids. The CDR3 region is CASSQDRGRLNGYTF. The CDR3 DNA sequence: TGTGCCAGCAGCCAAGACAGGGGGCGTTTGAATGGCTACACCTTC.

The V call is TRBV21-1, the J call TRBJ2-2; the table's D call TRBD1 went unverified against the DNA. TRBV21-1 has pseudogene status. This CDR3 contains 14 residues. For the CDR3, the DNA is TGTGCCAGCAGAAGACAGGGAAGCACCGGGGAGCTGTTTTTT. It yields the protein CASRRQGSTGELFF.

This clonotype has just a few counts. This chain uses TRBV5-5 with TRBJ2-2; TRBD1 matches at 7 bases. J was trimmed by 1 base and V by 3 bases; bases with no gene match: 6. Germline V gene sequence: CDR1 SGHKS, CDR2 YYEKEE (reference sequence). The CDR3 is 16 residues long. The CDR3 DNA is TGTGCCAGCAGCTCGAGGGGGCCGATGAACACCGGGGAGCTGTTTTTT. It encodes CASSSRGPMNTGELFF.

This clonotype was observed a handful of times. The genes are TRBV5-1 and TRBJ2-7, with D tentatively TRBD1 (6 bases). The CDR3 spans 14 residues. Trimming left V 4 bases short and J 7 bases short, with 18 bases between. The germline V gene encodes CDR1 SGHRS and CDR2 YFSETQ. The DNA for the CDR3 is TGCGCCAGCAGCCAGGTAACAGGGTCTCAAGAGCAGTACTTC. This translates into CASSQVTGSQEQYF.

The V and J genes are TRBV4-1 and TRBJ1-1, with D possibly TRBD1 on 5 matching bases. The CDR3 has 15 residues. Germline V gives CDR1 MGHRA, CDR2 YSYEKL. Trimming removed 3 bases at V and 1 base at J, with 12 bases between. CDR3 nucleotide sequence: TGCGCCAGCAGCCAGGTGACAGTTAGGAACACTGAAGCTTTCTTT. This codes for CASSQVTVRNTEAFF.

The V call is TRBV28, the J call TRBJ1-2; 8 positions match TRBD1. J was trimmed by 4 bases and V by 3 bases; bases with no gene match: 4. The CDR3 sequence is 14 residues long. From germline, CDR1 is MDHEN and CDR2 SYDVKM. CDR3 amino acids: CASSFTGTGYGYTF. The CDR3 DNA sequence: TGTGCCAGCAGTTTCACCGGGACAGGCTATGGCTACACCTTC.

This clonotype was recorded many times. V and J are TRBV7-9 and TRBJ2-7; the match to TRBD1 covers 7 bases. Germline trimming cut 5 bases from V and 2 bases from J; bases unmatched to any gene: 9. Germline lookup yields CDR1 SEHNR and CDR2 FQNEAQ (reference sequence). This CDR3 spans 15 amino acids. The CDR3 sequence: CASSPRQGFTYEQYF. CDR3 in DNA: TGTGCCAGCAGCCCGAGACAGGGTTTTACCTACGAGCAGTACTTC.

The gene calls are TRBV7-9 and TRBJ2-3; D is tentatively TRBD1 or TRBD2 (6 bases each). Germline CDR1 and CDR2: SEHNR and FQNEAQ (reference sequence). Trimming left V 5 bases short and J 4 bases short, with 13 bases between. The CDR3 covers 14 residues. The DNA for the CDR3 is TGTGCCAGCAGCCGCGGGACAAACGCAGATACGCAGTATTTT. This translates into CASSRGTNADTQYF.